Listed here are 15 T cell receptor beta chains from one sample, sequenced in a study of tumor-infiltrating lymphocytes in primary liver carcinoma. Making TCR beta cDNA involved around 510 ng total RNA and a constant-region primer. Libraries of TCR beta came from three nested multiplex PCR rounds with slightly modified ARM-PCR. PCR rounds one and two used TRBV1-TRBV30 forward primers with a C-beta reverse primer for around 11 cycles each. One entry per CDR3 protein results from TCRdb running MiXCR on the multiplex PCR reads. The sample lists approximately 330,000 distinct CDR3 sequences; about 61% were seen once. Unsorted whole blood supplied the RNA, and germline DNA was extracted too. Source material: peripheral blood. These receptors all come from a man in his forties with primary liver carcinoma and hepatitis B virus infection.

As for this clonotype: The conserved closing phenylalanine or tryptophan is absent in this CDR3, likely reflecting a read error. The V call is TRBV6-1, the J call TRBJ2-1, with D tentatively TRBD1 (6 bases). CDR1 MNHNS and CDR2 SASEGT come from the germline V gene. There are 15 residues in the CDR3. CDR3 DNA: TGTGCCAGCAGTGAAACCCGGACAGATTACAATGCGCAGTTCCTC. Its translation: CASSETRTDYNAQFL.

This clonotype was seen only a few times. The chain is built from TRBV25-1 and TRBJ1-2; D is unresolved. The V and J ends lost 2 bases and 4 bases respectively, with 11 bases between them. The CDR3 totals 14 residues. Per the germline V gene, CDR1 is MGHDK and CDR2 is SYGVNS. The CDR3 sequence is CASSEGDALYGYTF. CDR3 coding DNA: TGTGCCAGCAGTGAAGGAGACGCTCTCTATGGCTACACCTTC.

CDR3 residues: CASSPQRESVNEQFF. CDR3 nucleotides: TGTGCCAGCAGTCCCCAGCGGGAGTCAGTCAATGAGCAGTTCTTC. This chain links TRBV28 with TRBJ2-1; 8 bases agree with TRBD2. J was trimmed by 6 bases and V by 5 bases; bases with no gene match: 9. This CDR3 has 15 residues. Germline CDR1 and CDR2: MDHEN and SYDVKM.

This clonotype was seen once. This chain joins TRBV11-2 and TRBJ1-1; D might be TRBD1 (6 bases). With 5 bases removed from V and 3 bases from J, the gap between germline ends came to 22 bases. Germline CDR1 reads SGHAT; CDR2 reads FQNNGV. The CDR3 is 17 residues long. This chain's CDR3 is CASSHRVSQGSYTEAFF. For the CDR3, the DNA is TGTGCCAGCAGCCACCGGGTTTCACAGGGTAGTTACACTGAAGCTTTCTTT.

This clonotype has only a few counts. Since a much larger clone is just one base distant, this may be a read error. The chain combines TRBV11-2 with TRBJ2-1, with unresolved D. CDR3 size: 10 residues. Germline CDR1 reads SGHAT; CDR2 reads FQNNGV. The CDR3 is CPTSYDEQFF. CDR3 bases: TGTCCCACTTCATACGATGAGCAGTTCTTC.

Points on this clonotype: A read error may explain this, as a much larger clone is one base away. This rearrangement joins TRBV11-2 to TRBJ2-7; 8 bases align to TRBD2. The CDR3 is made up of 15 amino acids. In germline, CDR1 is SGHAT, CDR2 FQNNGV. After removal of 5 bases from V and 4 bases from J, the junction contained 10 bases not matched to a gene. The CDR3 DNA is TGTGCCAGCAGCAGGGGACTAGGGGGAGAGTACGAGCAGTACTTC. Its protein is CASSRGLGGEYEQYF.

This clonotype was counted ten times or more. This chain uses TRBV12-3 or TRBV12-4 with TRBJ2-1; perhaps TRBD2 as D (6 bases). The CDR3 consists of 14 residues. V was pared by 7 bases and J by 6 bases, with 16 bases between. CDR3 DNA sequence: TGTGCCAGCACCCCCATGCGGGGATTCAATGAGCAGTTCTTC. Amino acids: CASTPMRGFNEQFF.

The rearrangement joins TRBV11-3 to TRBJ2-2, with D possibly matching TRBD2 (5 bases). The germline gives CDR1 SGHNT, CDR2 YENEEA. Trimming removed 2 bases at V and 8 bases at J, with 15 bases between. The CDR3 length is 15 residues. The CDR3 DNA is TGTGCCAGCAGCTTATCCGGGGTGATTGGTGGGGAGCTGTTTTTT. Protein: CASSLSGVIGGELFF.

This clonotype was observed a single time. This could be a read error, since a much larger clone is one nucleotide away. V gene TRBV29-1 combines with J gene TRBJ1-5; perhaps TRBD1 as D (6 bases). Germline V gene sequence: CDR1 SQVTM, CDR2 ANQGSEA. The length of the CDR3 is 15 residues. CDR3 sequence (DNA): TGCAGGCGGGGGGGGGTACAGGGCTACAATCAGCCCCAGCATTTT. Translation gives CRRGGVQGYNQPQHF.

This clonotype was counted ten times or more. The chain couples TRBV6-6 to TRBJ1-1; D gene unclear. This CDR3 region has 12 residues. Germline V gene lookup returns CDR1 MNHNY and CDR2 SVGAGI (reference sequence). The V and J ends lost 2 bases and 6 bases respectively, with 7 bases between them. CDR3 DNA: TGTGCCAGCAGTTACGGGGATTCTGAAGCTTTCTTT. Its translation: CASSYGDSEAFF.

On this clonotype itself: This may stem from a read error, because a much larger clone lies one nucleotide away. The chain joins TRBV4-1 to TRBJ2-3; D is tentatively TRBD1 or TRBD2 (5 bases each). Germline V gene lookup returns CDR1 MGHRA and CDR2 YSYEKL. The CDR3 loop spans 17 amino acids. In DNA form, the CDR3 reads TGCACCAGCAGCCAACAGACTGGGGGTTCTAGCACAGATACGCAGTATTTT. This encodes CTSSQQTGGSSTDTQYF.

This clonotype was counted at least ten times. CDR3 in amino acids: CASSEGTVTIYF. DNA of the CDR3: TGTGCCAGCAGTGAAGGCACGGTCACCATATATTTT. The chain links TRBV6-1 to TRBJ1-3; D is undetermined. Germline-derived CDR1 and CDR2 are MNHNS and SASEGT. The ends were cut back, 1 base at V and 9 bases at J, with 7 bases in the middle. This CDR3 contains 12 residues.

Worth noting for this clonotype: This is likely a read error, given that the CDR3 carries no conserved phenylalanine or tryptophan at its end. V gene TRBV24-1 combines with J gene TRBJ2-1, with TRBD2 matching over 9 bases. The CDR3 runs 15 residues. J gave up 8 bases and V 7 bases, and 11 bases lay outside the gene matches. Germline lookup yields CDR1 KGHDR and CDR2 SFDVKD. CDR3 amino acids: CATSKGLAGTDEQFL. CDR3 nucleotides: TGTGCCACCAGCAAGGGGCTAGCGGGAACGGATGAGCAGTTCTTA.

With regard to this clonotype: One end of the junction is discordant with germline, which a read error may explain. The genes are TRBV7-9 and TRBJ1-5; 11 bases fit TRBD1. In germline, CDR1 is SEHNR, CDR2 FQNEAQ (reference sequence). CDR3 length equals 16 residues. In DNA, the CDR3 is TGTGCCAGCAGCGCCGGACAGGGGGCGAGCAGTCAGCCCCAGCATTTT. It encodes CASSAGQGASSQPQHF.

The chain carries TRBV28 and TRBJ2-1; 7 positions match TRBD2. The CDR3 is made up of 16 amino acids. CDR1 is MDHEN and CDR2 is SYDVKM in the germline V gene. V gave up 4 bases and J gave up 7 bases; unmatched junction bases: 13. For the CDR3, the DNA is TGTGCCAGCAGTTCCCCGGGAGGCTTTGTTCGGAATGAGCAGTTCTTC. This encodes CASSSPGGFVRNEQFF. Based on the CDR3 plus reference TRBV28 and TRBJ2-1, the full variable domain is DVKVTQSSRYLVKRTGEKVFLECVQDMDHENMFWYRQDPGLGLRLIYFSYDVKMKEKGDIPEGYSVSREKKERFSLILESASTNQTSMYLCASSSPGGFVRNEQFFGPGTRLTVL.